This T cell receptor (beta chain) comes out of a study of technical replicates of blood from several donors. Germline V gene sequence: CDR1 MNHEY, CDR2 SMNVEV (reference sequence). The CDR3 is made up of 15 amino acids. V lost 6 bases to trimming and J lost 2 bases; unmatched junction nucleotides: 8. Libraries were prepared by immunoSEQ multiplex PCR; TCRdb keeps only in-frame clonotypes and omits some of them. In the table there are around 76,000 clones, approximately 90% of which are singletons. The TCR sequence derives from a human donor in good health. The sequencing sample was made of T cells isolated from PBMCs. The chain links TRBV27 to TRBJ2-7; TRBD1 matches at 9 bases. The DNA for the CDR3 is TGTGCCAGCAGAGCAGAGGGACAGGGAACCTACGAGCAGTACTTC. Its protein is CASRAEGQGTYEQYF.